This T cell receptor (beta chain) was sequenced during a study of T-cell memory formation after mild COVID-19. Study background: Among the donors, TCR clusters were largely specific to each donor. General observations from the study: Contracting clones from day 15 to 85 showed balanced CD4/CD8; later expanders favored CD4+.

Using constant-segment primers, 5'RACE produced TCR alpha and TCR beta cDNA libraries carrying sample barcodes and UMIs. Using its own MiXCR run on the 5' RACE reads, TCRdb lists one record per CDR3 protein. This table has about 430,000 distinct CDR3 sequences, roughly 17% appearing once. CDR1 is MNHNS and CDR2 is SASEGT in the germline V gene. With 4 bases removed from V and 5 bases from J, the gap between germline ends came to 8 bases. This CDR3 spans 12 amino acids. This clonotype was counted between two and nine times. Its matching antigen is unknown. Specimen: PBMCs or a T cell subset sorted from them (not recorded which). The gene calls are TRBV6-1 and TRBJ1-1, with no clear D. The source of this sequence is a man aged 18 to 35 who had mild COVID-19 (a few samples of this study predate the infection). Cell type and time point are not known. Here the CDR3 DNA reads TGTGCCAGCAGTGTTTATGGGACTGAAGCTTTCTTT. Translation gives CASSVYGTEAFF.